Sequencing of this T cell receptor (beta chain) was carried out in a study of response to subunit inactivated influenza vaccine. Each CDR3 protein gets one entry after TCRdb re-called the RT-PCR reads with MiXCR. Among hundreds of thousands of distinct CDR3 sequences listed, around a sixth were seen once. Germline CDR1 SGHRS, CDR2 YFSETQ. CDR3 length: 14 amino acids. Trimming shortened V by 7 bases and J by 8 bases, and 19 bases separated the two germline ends. This chain joins TRBV5-1 and TRBJ2-1; perhaps TRBD2 as D (6 bases). The source was PBMCs from blood, collected approximately 5 days after vaccination. The clonotype was recovered from a man aged 50-59 years who received an inactivated influenza vaccine. The CDR3 DNA follows: TGCGCCAGCTCCCCGGCGGGGAGGAAGGATGAGCAGTTCTTC. It specifies CASSPAGRKDEQFF. The entire variable domain, with the rest obtained from reference TRBV5-1 and TRBJ2-1, is as follows: KAGVTQTPRYLIKTRGQQVTLSCSPISGHRSVSWYQQTPGQGLQFLFEYFSETQRNKGNFPGRFSGRQFSNSRSEMNVSTLELGDSALYLCASSPAGRKDEQFFGPGTRLTVL.